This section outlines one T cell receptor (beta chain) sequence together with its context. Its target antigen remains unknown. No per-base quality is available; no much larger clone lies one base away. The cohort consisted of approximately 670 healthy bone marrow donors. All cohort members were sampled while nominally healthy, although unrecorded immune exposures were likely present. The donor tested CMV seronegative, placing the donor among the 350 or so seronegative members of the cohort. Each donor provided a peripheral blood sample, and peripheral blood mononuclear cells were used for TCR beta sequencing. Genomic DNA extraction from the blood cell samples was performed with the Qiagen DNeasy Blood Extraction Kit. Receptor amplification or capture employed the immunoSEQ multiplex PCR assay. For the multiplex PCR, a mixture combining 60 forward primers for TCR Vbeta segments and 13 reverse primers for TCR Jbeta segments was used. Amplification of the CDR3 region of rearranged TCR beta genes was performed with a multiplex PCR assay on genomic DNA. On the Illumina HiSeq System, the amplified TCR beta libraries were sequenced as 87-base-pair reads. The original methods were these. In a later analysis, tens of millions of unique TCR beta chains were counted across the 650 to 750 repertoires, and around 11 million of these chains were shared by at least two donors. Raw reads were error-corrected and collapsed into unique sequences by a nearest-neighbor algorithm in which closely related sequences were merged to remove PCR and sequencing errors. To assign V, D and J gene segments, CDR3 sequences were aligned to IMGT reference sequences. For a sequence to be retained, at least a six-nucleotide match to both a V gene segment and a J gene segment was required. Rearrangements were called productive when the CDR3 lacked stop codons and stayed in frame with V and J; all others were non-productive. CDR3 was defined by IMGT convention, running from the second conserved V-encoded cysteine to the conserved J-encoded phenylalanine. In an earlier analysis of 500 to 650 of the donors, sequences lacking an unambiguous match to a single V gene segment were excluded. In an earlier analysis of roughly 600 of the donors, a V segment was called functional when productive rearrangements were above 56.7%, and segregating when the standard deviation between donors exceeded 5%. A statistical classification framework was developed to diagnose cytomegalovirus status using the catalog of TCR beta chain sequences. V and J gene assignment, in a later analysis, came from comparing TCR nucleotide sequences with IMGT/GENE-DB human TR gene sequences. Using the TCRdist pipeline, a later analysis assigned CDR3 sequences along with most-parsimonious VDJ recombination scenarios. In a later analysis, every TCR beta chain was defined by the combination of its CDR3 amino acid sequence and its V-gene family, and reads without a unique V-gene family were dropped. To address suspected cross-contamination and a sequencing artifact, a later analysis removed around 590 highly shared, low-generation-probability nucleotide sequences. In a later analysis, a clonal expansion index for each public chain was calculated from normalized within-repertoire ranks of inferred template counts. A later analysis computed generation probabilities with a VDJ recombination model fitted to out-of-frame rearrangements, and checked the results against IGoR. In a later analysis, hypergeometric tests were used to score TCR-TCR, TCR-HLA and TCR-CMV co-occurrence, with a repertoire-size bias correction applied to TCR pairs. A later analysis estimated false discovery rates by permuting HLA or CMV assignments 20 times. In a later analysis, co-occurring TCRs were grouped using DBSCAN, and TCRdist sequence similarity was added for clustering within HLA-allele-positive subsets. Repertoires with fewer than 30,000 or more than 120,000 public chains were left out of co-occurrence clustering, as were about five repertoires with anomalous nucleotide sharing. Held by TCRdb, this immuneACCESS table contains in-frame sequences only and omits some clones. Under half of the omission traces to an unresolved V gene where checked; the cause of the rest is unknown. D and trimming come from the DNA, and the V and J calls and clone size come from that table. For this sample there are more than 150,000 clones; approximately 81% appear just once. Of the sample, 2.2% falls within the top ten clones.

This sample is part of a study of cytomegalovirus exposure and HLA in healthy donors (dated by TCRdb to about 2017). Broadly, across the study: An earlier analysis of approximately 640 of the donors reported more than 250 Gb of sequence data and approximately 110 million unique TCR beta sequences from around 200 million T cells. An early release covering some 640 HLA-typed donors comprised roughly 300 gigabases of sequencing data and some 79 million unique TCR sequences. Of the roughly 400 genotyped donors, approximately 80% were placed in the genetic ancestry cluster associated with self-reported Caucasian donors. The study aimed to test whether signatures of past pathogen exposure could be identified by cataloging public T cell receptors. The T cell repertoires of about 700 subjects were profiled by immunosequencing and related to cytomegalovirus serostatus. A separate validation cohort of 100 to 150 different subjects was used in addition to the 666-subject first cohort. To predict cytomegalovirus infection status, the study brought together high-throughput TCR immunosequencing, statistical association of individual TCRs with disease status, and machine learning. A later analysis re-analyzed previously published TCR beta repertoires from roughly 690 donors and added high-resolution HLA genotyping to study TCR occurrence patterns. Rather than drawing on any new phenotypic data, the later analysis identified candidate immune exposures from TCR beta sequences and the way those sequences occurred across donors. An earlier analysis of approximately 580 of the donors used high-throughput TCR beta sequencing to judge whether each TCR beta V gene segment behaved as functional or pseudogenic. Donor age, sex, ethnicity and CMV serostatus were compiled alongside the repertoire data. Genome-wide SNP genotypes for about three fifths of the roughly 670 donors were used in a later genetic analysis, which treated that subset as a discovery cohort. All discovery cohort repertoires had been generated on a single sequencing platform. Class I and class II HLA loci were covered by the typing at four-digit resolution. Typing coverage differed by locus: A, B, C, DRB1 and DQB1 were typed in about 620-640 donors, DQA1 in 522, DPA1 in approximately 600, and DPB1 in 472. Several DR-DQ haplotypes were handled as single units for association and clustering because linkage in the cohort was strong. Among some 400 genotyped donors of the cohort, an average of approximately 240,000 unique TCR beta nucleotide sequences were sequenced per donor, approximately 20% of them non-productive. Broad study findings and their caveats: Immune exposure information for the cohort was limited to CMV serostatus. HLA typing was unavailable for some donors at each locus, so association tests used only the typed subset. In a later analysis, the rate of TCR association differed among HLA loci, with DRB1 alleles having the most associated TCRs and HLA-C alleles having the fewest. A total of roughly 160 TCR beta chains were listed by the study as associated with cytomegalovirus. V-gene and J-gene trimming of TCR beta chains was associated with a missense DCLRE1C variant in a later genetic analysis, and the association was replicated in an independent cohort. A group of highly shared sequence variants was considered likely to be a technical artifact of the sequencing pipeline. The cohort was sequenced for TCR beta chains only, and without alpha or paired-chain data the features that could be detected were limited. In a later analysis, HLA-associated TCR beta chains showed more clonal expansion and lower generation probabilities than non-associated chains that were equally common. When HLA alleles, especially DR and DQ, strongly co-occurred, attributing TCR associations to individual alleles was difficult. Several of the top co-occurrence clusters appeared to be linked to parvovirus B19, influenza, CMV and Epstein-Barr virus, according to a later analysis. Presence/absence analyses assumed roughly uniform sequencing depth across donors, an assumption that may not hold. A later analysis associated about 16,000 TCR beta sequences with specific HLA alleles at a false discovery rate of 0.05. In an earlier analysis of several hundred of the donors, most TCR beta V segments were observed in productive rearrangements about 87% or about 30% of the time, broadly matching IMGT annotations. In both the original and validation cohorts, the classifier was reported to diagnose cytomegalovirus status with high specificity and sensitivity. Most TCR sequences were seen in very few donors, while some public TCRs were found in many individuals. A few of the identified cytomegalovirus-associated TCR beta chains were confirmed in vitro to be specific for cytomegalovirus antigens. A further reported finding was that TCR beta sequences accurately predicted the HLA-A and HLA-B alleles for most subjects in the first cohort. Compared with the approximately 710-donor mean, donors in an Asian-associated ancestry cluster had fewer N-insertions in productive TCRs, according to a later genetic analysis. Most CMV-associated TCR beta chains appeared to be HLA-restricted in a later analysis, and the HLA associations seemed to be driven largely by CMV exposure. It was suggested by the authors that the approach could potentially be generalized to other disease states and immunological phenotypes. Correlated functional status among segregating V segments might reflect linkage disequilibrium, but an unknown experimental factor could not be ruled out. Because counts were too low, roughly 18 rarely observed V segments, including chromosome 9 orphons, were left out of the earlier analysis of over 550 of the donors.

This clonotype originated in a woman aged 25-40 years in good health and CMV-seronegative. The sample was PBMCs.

The CDR3 sequence is CASSQEGQQHF. The sequence in DNA is TGTGCCAGCAGCCAAGAGGGACAACAGCATTTT. Rearrangement joined TRBV4-2 to TRBJ1-5; TRBD1 is a possible D gene, resting on 6 matching bases. CDR1 and CDR2 are read off the germline V gene as LGHNA and YNFKEQ. The junction carries 7 bases between V and J, which are trimmed by 0 bases and 13 bases respectively. The CDR3 spans 11 residues, from the cysteine through the phenylalanine. Only the CDR3 region is kept as DNA, spanning 33 bases read in frame from base 1.